Described below is a single TCR beta chain sequence and its context. The antigen is not known. This record comes from a study of cytomegalovirus exposure and HLA in healthy donors. Study summary: From donors who were HLA-typed, an early data release held 80 million to 95 million unique TCRs.

Donors were ostensibly healthy at sampling, although undocumented immune exposures were probable. Study-wide findings and caveats: Several of the most significant clusters were apparently associated with common viral pathogens in a later analysis. According to an earlier analysis, most TCR beta V segments yielded productive rearrangements about 90% or about 30% of the time.

Trimming cost V 0 bases and J 5 bases, with 10 bases left between them. The germline V gene has CDR1 ENHRY and CDR2 SYGVKD. CDR3 length equals 14 residues. Primers included in the PCR were 60 Vbeta and 13 Jbeta primers. The repertoire was sequenced with immunoSEQ multiplex PCR; TCRdb's copy has only in-frame clones and lacks some. Of 100,000 to 150,000 clones in the sample, roughly three quarters were seen once. This TCR was recovered from a man aged 45-65 years in good health and CMV-seropositive. This chain uses TRBV10-3 with TRBJ1-2; perhaps TRBD1 as D (5 bases). Sequences were obtained from PBMCs. The CDR3 DNA reads TGTGCCATCAGTGAGTCGGCGGCAGGGTATGGCTACACCTTC. It translates to CAISESAAGYGYTF.